This T cell receptor beta chain originates from a study of vaccination and CD4 T cells after COVID-19. Study-level information: Stimulation of the cells used overlapping spike peptide pools from SARS-CoV-2 and from the common cold coronaviruses HCoV-NL63, HCoV-OC43 and HCoV-229E.

This clonotype was recorded a few times. Its antigen is not identified. Germline CDR1 is SGHKS and CDR2 is YYEKEE (reference sequence). The CDR3 is made up of 14 amino acids. With V trimmed by 3 bases and J by 2 bases, 4 bases remained unmatched. The treatment here: approximately nine-day PBMC culture with coronavirus spike peptide pools or control peptides (ViraFEST assay). Cells were cultured for about ten days, and then CD4+ T cells were isolated by negative selection. Cultured CD4+ T cell DNA was sequenced using the Oncomine TCR Beta short-read assay. TCRdb analysed the PCR reads with MiXCR anew, one entry per CDR3 protein. The sample has about 11,000 distinct CDR3 sequences; 65% are singletons.

The sample in question was CD4+ T cells from blood, cultured in vitro, obtained before SARS-CoV-2 vaccination. This clonotype was sampled from a human donor who had recovered from COVID-19. V usage is TRBV5-5 and J usage is TRBJ1-2; TRBD1 aligns across 7 bases. The CDR3 nucleotides read TGTGCCAGCAGCTGGACGACAGGGAACTATGGCTACACCTTC. Its translation: CASSWTTGNYGYTF.